A single sample gave rise to the 10 T cell receptor beta chains below, sequenced in a study of early T cells in non-severe SARS-CoV-2 infection. Each CDR3 protein gets one entry after TCRdb re-called the 5' RACE reads with MiXCR. The repertoire includes some 27,000 distinct CDR3 sequences, about 4.5% of them detected once, and over 9% sits in the top ten. The sample consisted of whole blood. These receptors were obtained from an adult who was a healthcare worker with PCR-confirmed SARS-CoV-2 infection or an uninfected control (not recorded which).

Ten or more counts support this clonotype. The CDR3 here is CSVARDRDQPQHF. The DNA for the CDR3 is TGCAGCGTTGCCCGGGACAGAGATCAGCCCCAGCATTTT. V usage is TRBV29-1 and J usage is TRBJ1-5, with TRBD1 identical over 7 bases. This CDR3 spans 13 amino acids. V was clipped by 4 bases and J by 5 bases; unmatched bases: 5. The V gene's germline CDR1 is SQVTM and CDR2 ANQGSEA.

This clonotype was counted at least ten times. The chain couples TRBV6-2 or TRBV6-3 to TRBJ2-7, with 8 bases lining up with TRBD2. Germline lookup yields CDR1 MNHEY and CDR2 SVGEGT. The CDR3 has 14 residues. J gave up 3 bases and V 4 bases, and 5 bases lay outside the gene matches. The CDR3 DNA follows: TGTGCCAGCAGTTCTTCAGCGGGAGTCTACGAGCAGTACTTC. Residues: CASSSSAGVYEQYF.

This rearrangement joins TRBV20-1 to TRBJ1-1; D gene uncertain. Per the germline V gene, CDR1 is DFQATT and CDR2 is SNEGSKA (reference sequence). The CDR3 is 12 amino acids. V was pared by 5 bases and J by 1 base, with 8 bases between. DNA of the CDR3: TGCAGTGCTCCTGGGAGGAACACTGAAGCTTTCTTT. As protein: CSAPGRNTEAFF.

This clonotype was observed at least ten times. This chain uses TRBV20-1 with TRBJ2-1, with a weak D call TRBD2 (7 bases). The CDR3 consists of 15 residues. The ends were cut back, 3 bases at V and 7 bases at J, with 19 bases in the middle. Germline lookup yields CDR1 DFQATT and CDR2 SNEGSKA (reference sequence). The CDR3 nucleotides read TGCAGTGCTAGGAAGGGGGACTATAAATTGAATGAGCAGTTCTTC. Protein product: CSARKGDYKLNEQFF.

This clonotype was seen ten or more times. The chain is built from TRBV6-1 and TRBJ1-1; no reliable D call. Germline V gene data show CDR1 as MNHNS and CDR2 as SASEGT. This CDR3 has 14 residues. V was pared by 7 bases and J by 3 bases, with 15 bases between. The CDR3 bases are TGTGCCAGCATTGCCGCAGGTCCTCACACTGAAGCTTTCTTT. As protein: CASIAAGPHTEAFF.

This chain connects TRBV7-6 to TRBJ2-2; 9 nucleotides agree with TRBD2. V lost 5 bases and J lost 6; bases outside the gene matches: 7. Germline assignment: CDR1 SGHVS and CDR2 FNYEAQ. The CDR3 contains 15 residues. CDR3 sequence: CASSPSGTGAGELFF. CDR3 nucleotides: TGTGCCAGCAGCCCTAGCGGGACGGGGGCCGGGGAGCTGTTTTTT.

This chain links TRBV10-1 with TRBJ2-7; D unclear. The CDR3 runs to 16 residues. V lost 1 base and J 0 bases, leaving 13 bases between the germline ends. From germline, CDR1 is WNHNN and CDR2 SYGVQD (reference sequence). CDR3 in DNA: TGCGCCAGCAGTGAGTTGGGCAGTATGAGCTCCTACGAGCAGTACTTC. Translating it yields CASSELGSMSSYEQYF.

This clonotype was observed many times. The chain links TRBV19 to TRBJ1-2; no definite D call. Germline V lookup: CDR1 LNHDA, CDR2 SQIVND (reference sequence). The V gene lost 7 bases and the J gene lost 2 bases, with 8 bases spanning the gap. CDR3 length: 12 amino acids. The CDR3 nucleotides read TGTGCCAGTATGTTTGGGAACTATGGCTACACCTTC. Protein: CASMFGNYGYTF.

The chain uses TRBV7-2 and TRBJ2-7; TRBD2 agrees at 9 bases. Germline V gene lookup returns CDR1 SGHTA and CDR2 FQGNSA. V shed 5 bases and J 3 bases; nucleotides not matched to a gene: 5. This CDR3 comprises 14 residues. The DNA for the CDR3 is TGTGCCAGCAGCACCGCAGCGGGAGGCTACGAGCAGTACTTC. Its translation: CASSTAAGGYEQYF. The variable domain in full, completed from reference TRBV7-2 and TRBJ2-7, reads GAGVSQSPSNKVTEKGKDVELRCDPISGHTALYWYRQSLGQGLEFLIYFQGNSAPDKSGLPSDRFSAERTGGSVSTLTIQRTQQEDSAVYLCASSTAAGGYEQYFGPGTRLTVT.

This clonotype was counted at least ten times. This sequence joins TRBV6-2 or TRBV6-3 and TRBJ2-7; D possibly uses TRBD1 or TRBD2 (6 bases each). Germline assignment: CDR1 MNHEY and CDR2 SVGEGT. V lost 6 bases and J lost 5, with 11 bases in between. This CDR3 is 12 amino acids long. The CDR3 here is CASSVGGNEQYF. The DNA for the CDR3 is TGTGCCAGCAGCGTGGGGGGCAACGAGCAGTACTTC.